A single sample gave rise to the 10 T cell receptor beta chains below, sequenced in a study of blood T cell repertoires in COVID-19. Profiled with immunoSEQ multiplex PCR; TCRdb holds only in-frame clones, not every one. The sample lists about 320,000 clones; about 87% were seen once. Source material: PBMCs or T cells enriched from blood (not recorded which). These receptor sequences come from a man between 25 and 39 years old who had recovered from COVID-19.

CDR3 in DNA: TGTGCCAGCAGCAGAAAACAGGGGGCTGCGACTGAAGCTTTCTTT. Protein: CASSRKQGAATEAFF. V is TRBV21-1 and J is TRBJ1-1; whether TRBD1, the table's D call, matches the DNA was not checked. TRBV21-1 is a recognized pseudogene. The CDR3 has 15 residues.

The V and J genes are TRBV18 and TRBJ2-4; D remains unclear. This CDR3 comprises 16 residues. The germline gives CDR1 KGHSH, CDR2 LQKENI. Trimming pared 0 bases from V and 0 bases from J, leaving 9 bases between. CDR3 residues: CASSPPQNLAKNIQYF. In DNA, the CDR3 is TGTGCCAGCTCACCACCGCAGAACCTAGCCAAAAACATTCAGTACTTC.

V usage is TRBV5-6 and J usage is TRBJ2-7; a possible D gene is TRBD1 (6 bases). The V gene's germline CDR1 is SGHDT and CDR2 YYEEEE. This CDR3 comprises 13 residues. Trimming took 4 bases from V and 2 from J, leaving 10 bases between them. The CDR3 loop is CASSIQGTYEQYF. The DNA of the CDR3 is TGTGCCAGCAGCATACAGGGTACCTACGAGCAGTACTTC. Together with reference TRBV5-6 and TRBJ2-7, the CDR3 gives the full variable domain: DAGVTQSPTHLIKTRGQQVTLRCSPKSGHDTVSWYQQALGQGPQFIFQYYEEEERQRGNFPDRFSGHQFPNYSSELNVNALLLGDSALYLCASSIQGTYEQYFGPGTRLTVT.

The gene calls are TRBV6-1 and TRBJ1-1; possible D gene TRBD1, 5 bases. Germline CDR1 MNHNS, CDR2 SASEGT. The V gene lost 2 bases and the J gene lost 3 bases, with 13 bases spanning the gap. The CDR3 extends over 15 amino acids. The CDR3 sequence is CASSEPQGSDTEAFF. As DNA, the CDR3 is TGTGCCAGCAGTGAACCCCAGGGTTCGGACACTGAAGCTTTCTTT.

The V gene is TRBV5-6, the J gene TRBJ1-6, with a weak D call TRBD1 (5 bases). The CDR3 loop spans 12 amino acids. CDR1 and CDR2 from the germline V gene are SGHDT and YYEEEE. Between the trimmed V and J ends, which lost 1 base and 13 bases, there was a span of 9 bases. Written as DNA, the CDR3 is TGTGCCAGCAGCTTGACAGGCCTCCCCCTCCACTTT. This codes for CASSLTGLPLHF.

The chain carries TRBV21-1 and TRBJ2-6; the table gives TRBD1 as D, unverified against the DNA. TRBV21-1 is classified as a pseudogene. CDR3 size: 19 residues. The CDR3 is CASSKVPGQGVKGANVLTF. The DNA of the CDR3 is TGTGCCAGCAGCAAAGTACCGGGACAAGGGGTTAAGGGGGCCAACGTCCTGACTTTC.

The rearrangement uses TRBV18 and TRBJ1-1, with 9 nucleotides matching TRBD1. J was trimmed by 5 bases and V by 5 bases; bases with no gene match: 12. Germline-derived CDR1 and CDR2 are KGHSH and LQKENI. CDR3 length: 16 amino acids. CDR3 nucleotide sequence: TGTGCCAGCTCAACAGGGGGCAGGGGCCTTGCAACTGAAGCTTTCTTT. It yields the protein CASSTGGRGLATEAFF. Filled out from reference TRBV18 and TRBJ1-1, the complete variable domain reads NAGVMQNPRHLVRRRGQEARLRCSPMKGHSHVYWYRQLPEEGLKFMVYLQKENIIDESGMPKERFSAEFPKEGPSILRIQQVVRGDSAAYFCASSTGGRGLATEAFFGQGTRLTVV.

This sequence joins TRBV2 and TRBJ1-2; possible D gene TRBD1, 6 bases. The CDR3 contains 12 residues. V was shortened by 8 bases and J by 4 bases, with 11 bases between the two germline ends. Germline CDR1 and CDR2: SNHLY and FYNNEI. CDR3 in amino acids: CASRDNLYGYTF. DNA of the CDR3: TGTGCCAGCCGGGACAACCTCTATGGCTACACCTTC.

J is TRBJ2-3 and V is TRBV18; TRBD1 agrees at 7 bases. The CDR3 has 16 amino acids. V lost 1 base, J lost 4 bases, and 8 bases stayed unmatched. In germline, CDR1 is KGHSH, CDR2 LQKENI. In DNA form, the CDR3 reads TGTGCCAGCTCACCACAGGGGGCGGTTGTTGCAGATACGCAGTATTTT. The encoded protein is CASSPQGAVVADTQYF.

The V and J genes are TRBV28 and TRBJ2-7; a possible D gene is TRBD1 (6 bases). V was clipped by 3 bases and J by 3 bases, with 15 bases between them. Germline values: CDR1 MDHEN, CDR2 SYDVKM. CDR3 length: 15 residues. CDR3 nucleotide sequence: TGTGCCAGCAGTTTCCGGGACAAGGGTCACTACGAGCAGTACTTC. Translating gives CASSFRDKGHYEQYF. The full variable domain, rest sourced from reference TRBV28 and TRBJ2-7, is DVKVTQSSRYLVKRTGEKVFLECVQDMDHENMFWYRQDPGLGLRLIYFSYDVKMKEKGDIPEGYSVSREKKERFSLILESASTNQTSMYLCASSFRDKGHYEQYFGPGTRLTVT.